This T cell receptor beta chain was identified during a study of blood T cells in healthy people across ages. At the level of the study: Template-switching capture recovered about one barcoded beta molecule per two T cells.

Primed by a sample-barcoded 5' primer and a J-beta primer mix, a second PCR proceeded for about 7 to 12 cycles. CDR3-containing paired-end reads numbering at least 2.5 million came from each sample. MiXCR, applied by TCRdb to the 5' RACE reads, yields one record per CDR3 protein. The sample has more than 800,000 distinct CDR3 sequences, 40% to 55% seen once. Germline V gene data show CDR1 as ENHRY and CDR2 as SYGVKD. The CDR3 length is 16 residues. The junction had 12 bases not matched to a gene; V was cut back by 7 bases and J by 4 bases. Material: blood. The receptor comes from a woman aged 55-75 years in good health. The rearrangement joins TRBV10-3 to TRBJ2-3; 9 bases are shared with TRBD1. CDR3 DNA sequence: TGTGCCATCACCAGAGGACAGGGGCGGGCGGCAGATACGCAGTATTTT. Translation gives CAITRGQGRAADTQYF.